A selection of T cell receptor beta chains follows, all from one sample in a study of OX40 agonist ivuxolimab in advanced cancers. Here immunoSEQ multiplex PCR was the method, and the copy in TCRdb shows in-frame clones only, minus some. The table has roughly 76,000 clones, 80% to 90% seen once. The input for sequencing was CD4+ or CD8+ T cells sorted from blood, taken in a trial of the OX40 agonist ivuxolimab. The receptors shown here come from an adult with an advanced solid tumor such as melanoma, head and neck, liver or kidney cancer. CDR3s include the opening cysteine and the closing phenylalanine or tryptophan. The order of the fields is V gene, D gene, J gene, clone size, CDR3 protein, CDR3 DNA. A D gene is named only where the DNA matches it firmly. Only part of the rows carry a size: once, few, many, or a class if the clone is expanded.

v_call: TRBV11-3
d_call: .
j_call: TRBJ2-2
clone_size: .
cdr3_aa: CASSSGFGELFF
cdr3_nt: TGTGCCAGCAGCTCGGGGTTCGGGGAGCTGTTTTTT

v_call: TRBV4-1
d_call: .
j_call: TRBJ2-7
clone_size: .
cdr3_aa: CASSHSERSSYEQYF
cdr3_nt: TGCGCCAGCAGCCACTCAGAGAGAAGCTCCTACGAGCAGTACTTC

v_call: TRBV2
d_call: .
j_call: TRBJ1-3
clone_size: .
cdr3_aa: CASSRESPLSGNTIYF
cdr3_nt: TGTGCCAGCAGCCGGGAAAGCCCACTCTCTGGAAACACCATATATTTT

v_call: TRBV6-1
d_call: .
j_call: TRBJ1-5
clone_size: few
cdr3_aa: CASSLEVGRAQPQHF
cdr3_nt: TGTGCCAGCAGTTTAGAAGTGGGGAGGGCTCAGCCCCAGCATTTT

v_call: TRBV7-2
d_call: .
j_call: TRBJ1-5
clone_size: .
cdr3_aa: CASSFDWGQPQHF
cdr3_nt: TGTGCCAGCAGCTTCGACTGGGGACAGCCCCAGCATTTT

v_call: TRBV19
d_call: TRBD1
j_call: TRBJ2-1
clone_size: .
cdr3_aa: CASSISMGAGQAYNEQFF
cdr3_nt: TGTGCCAGTAGTATTTCGATGGGGGCGGGACAGGCGTACAATGAGCAGTTCTTC

v_call: TRBV6-6
d_call: TRBD1
j_call: TRBJ1-6
clone_size: .
cdr3_aa: CASTEQGWNNSPLHF
cdr3_nt: TGTGCCAGCACAGAACAGGGGTGGAATAATTCACCCCTCCACTTT

v_call: TRBV6-5
d_call: .
j_call: TRBJ1-1
clone_size: .
cdr3_aa: CASSLRNTEAFF
cdr3_nt: TGTGCCAGCAGTTTAAGGAACACTGAAGCTTTCTTT

v_call: TRBV4-1
d_call: TRBD2
j_call: TRBJ2-5
clone_size: .
cdr3_aa: CASSPQAGGQETQYF
cdr3_nt: TGCGCCAGCAGCCCCCAAGCGGGGGGACAAGAGACCCAGTACTTC

v_call: TRBV14
d_call: .
j_call: TRBJ2-7
clone_size: once
cdr3_aa: CASSQGRGTQNSYEQYF
cdr3_nt: TGTGCCAGCAGCCAAGGTAGGGGGACACAAAACTCCTACGAGCAGTACTTC

v_call: TRBV10-2
d_call: .
j_call: TRBJ2-1
clone_size: .
cdr3_aa: CASSVWGFPSHEQFF
cdr3_nt: TGCGCCAGCAGTGTGTGGGGTTTTCCGTCCCATGAGCAGTTCTTC

v_call: TRBV10-3
d_call: .
j_call: TRBJ1-2
clone_size: few
cdr3_aa: CAISDTTEEGRGGYGYTF
cdr3_nt: TGTGCCATCAGTGATACGACCGAGGAGGGCAGGGGAGGTTATGGCTACACCTTC

v_call: TRBV9
d_call: TRBD1
j_call: TRBJ1-4
clone_size: .
cdr3_aa: CASSGQGNPNEKLFF
cdr3_nt: TGTGCCAGCAGCGGACAGGGTAACCCAAATGAAAAACTGTTTTTT

v_call: TRBV4-3
d_call: .
j_call: TRBJ2-5
clone_size: .
cdr3_aa: CASSQDWNGETQYF
cdr3_nt: TGCGCCAGCAGCCAAGATTGGAACGGGGAGACCCAGTACTTC

v_call: TRBV4-3
d_call: .
j_call: TRBJ2-3
clone_size: few
cdr3_aa: CASSQELTDTQYF
cdr3_nt: TGCGCCAGCAGCCAAGAGTTGACAGATACGCAGTATTTT

v_call: TRBV6-5
d_call: .
j_call: TRBJ1-6
clone_size: .
cdr3_aa: CASTTHGRNSPLHF
cdr3_nt: TGTGCCAGCACCACACATGGACGAAATTCACCCCTCCACTTT

v_call: TRBV6-6
d_call: TRBD1
j_call: TRBJ1-5
clone_size: .
cdr3_aa: CASSRDSNQPQHF
cdr3_nt: TGTGCCAGCAGTCGGGACAGTAATCAGCCCCAGCATTTT

v_call: TRBV14
d_call: .
j_call: TRBJ1-1
clone_size: .
cdr3_aa: CASSQQVRAEAFF
cdr3_nt: TGTGCCAGCAGCCAACAAGTGAGGGCTGAAGCTTTCTTT

v_call: TRBV6-5
d_call: .
j_call: TRBJ2-7
clone_size: .
cdr3_aa: CASSYGPEAYEQYF
cdr3_nt: TGTGCCAGCAGTTACGGTCCGGAGGCCTACGAGCAGTACTTC

v_call: TRBV23-1
d_call: TRBD1
j_call: TRBJ1-3
clone_size: .
cdr3_aa: CASSQQTGASGNTIYF
cdr3_nt: TGCGCCAGCAGTCAACAGACAGGGGCCTCTGGAAACACCATATATTTT